The 25 T cell receptor beta chains in this list originate from one sample, sequenced in a study of glioma-infiltrating T cells. The iRepertoire nested amplicon-rescue multiplex PCR amplified TCR alpha and beta CDR3s from RNA. Each CDR3 protein is one row after TCRdb ran MiXCR on the multiplex PCR reads. The data show tens of thousands of distinct CDR3 sequences, about 25% seen once. Sequenced input: glioma tissue, nonneoplastic brain tissue, or PBMCs (not recorded which). These receptors were collected from a human donor with low-grade glioma or glioblastoma, undergoing nonglioma brain surgery, or in good health (not recorded which).

Turning to this clonotype: A much larger clone differs from this one at a single base, so this may be a read error. V gene TRBV5-1 combines with J gene TRBJ1-5; 10 nucleotides align to TRBD1. The CDR3 extends over 14 amino acids. Germline CDR1 is SGHRS and CDR2 is YFSETQ. CDR3 region: CASSWGTGDHPQHF. In nucleotides, the CDR3 is TGCGCCAGCAGCTGGGGGACAGGGGATCATCCCCAGCATTTT. The variable domain in full, completed from reference TRBV5-1 and TRBJ1-5, reads KAGVTQTPRYLIKTRGQQVTLSCSPISGHRSVSWYQQTPGQGLQFLFEYFSETQRNKGNFPGRFSGRQFSNSRSEMNVSTLELGDSALYLCASSWGTGDHPQHFGDGTRLSIL.

This clonotype was counted at least ten times. This chain uses TRBV6-1 with TRBJ1-2, with 7 bases matching TRBD1. Looked up from germline, CDR1 is MNHNS and CDR2 is SASEGT. The V gene end was trimmed by 5 bases and the J gene end by 4 bases; junction bases not matched to a gene: 4. The CDR3 sequence is 13 residues long. This CDR3 reads CASSKQGSYGYTF. The CDR3 DNA sequence: TGTGCCAGCAGTAAACAGGGGTCCTATGGCTACACCTTC.

Comments on this clonotype: One base away lies a much larger clone, so this may be a sequencing read error. The chain uses TRBV20-1 and TRBJ2-1; 8 bases line up with TRBD2. This CDR3 has 18 amino acids. Germline CDR1 DFQATT, CDR2 SNEGSKA (reference sequence). V lost 2 bases and J lost 4; bases outside the gene matches: 16. CDR3 DNA sequence: TGCAGTGCTAGACCTCTCAAGGGTACGGGGGGGGGGTACAATGAGCAGTTCTTC. Its translation is CSARPLKGTGGGYNEQFF.

This clonotype was picked up many times. The gene calls are TRBV12-3 or TRBV12-4 and TRBJ2-5, with D hard to call. The length of the CDR3 is 16 residues. Between the trimmed V and J ends, which lost 0 bases and 1 base, there was a span of 12 bases. CDR3 amino acids: CASSLAAGSAQETQYF. CDR3 DNA sequence: TGTGCCAGCAGTTTAGCGGCCGGATCCGCCCAAGAGACCCAGTACTTC.

As regards this clonotype: A much larger clone sits a single nucleotide away, making a read error possible. This rearrangement joins TRBV6-1 to TRBJ2-1; TRBD2 matches 7 bases. Germline CDR1 MNHNS, CDR2 SASEGT. The CDR3 totals 15 residues. V trimming: 10 bases; J trimming: 4 bases; junction bases outside the gene matches: 13. In nucleotides, the CDR3 is TGTGCCACCACCGGAGTGGGGGGGTCTTACAATGAGCAGTTCTTC. It codes for CATTGVGGSYNEQFF.

The chain couples TRBV29-1 to TRBJ2-1; D might be TRBD2 (6 bases). The CDR3 runs 12 residues. Germline CDR1 and CDR2: SQVTM and ANQGSEA. Trimming cost V 4 bases and J 8 bases, with 12 bases left between them. For the CDR3, the DNA is TGCAGCGTTGTGGAGGGAACATATGAGCAGTTCTTC. It codes for CSVVEGTYEQFF.

This clonotype appeared many times. This chain links TRBV3-1 with TRBJ2-5; 7 nucleotides agree with TRBD2. V shed 4 bases and J 0 bases; nucleotides not matched to a gene: 5. The length of the CDR3 is 15 residues. Germline-derived CDR1 and CDR2 are LGHDT and YNNKEL (reference sequence). CDR3 DNA sequence: TGTGCCAGCAGCCCCCGCGGGAGCCACCAAGAGACCCAGTACTTC. Translation: CASSPRGSHQETQYF.

The table lists this clonotype with a few counts. This chain joins TRBV7-9 and TRBJ1-2; no definite D call. The CDR3 sequence is 12 residues long. V lost 5 bases to trimming and J lost 7 bases, with 11 bases between them. Germline V lookup: CDR1 SEHNR, CDR2 FQNEAQ (reference sequence). As DNA, the CDR3 is TGTGCCAGCAGCCTAGGGAGGGTTGGCTACACCTTC. Translated: CASSLGRVGYTF.

This clonotype was found many times. The chain uses TRBV6-1 and TRBJ2-7; D call uncertain. CDR1 is MNHNS and CDR2 is SASEGT in the germline V gene. This CDR3 is 11 amino acids long. Trimming cost V 5 bases and J 3 bases, with 5 bases left between them. The CDR3, as DNA: TGTGCCAGCAGTTCCCACTACGAGCAGTACTTC. This sequence encodes CASSSHYEQYF.

This clonotype was counted at least ten times. J is TRBJ2-3 and V is TRBV19; 7 bases are shared with TRBD1. Losses at the gene ends were 5 bases for V and 5 bases for J; bases not matched to a gene: 4. Germline V gene data show CDR1 as LNHDA and CDR2 as SQIVND (reference sequence). The CDR3 loop spans 13 amino acids. The CDR3 region is CASSWTGQDTQYF. For the CDR3, the DNA is TGTGCCAGTAGTTGGACAGGCCAAGATACGCAGTATTTT.

The chain carries TRBV5-4 and TRBJ2-7; D is perhaps TRBD1 (6 bases). Germline lookup yields CDR1 SGHNT and CDR2 YYREEE (reference sequence). Trimming pared 0 bases from V and 4 bases from J, leaving 17 bases between. CDR3 length: 16 residues. The CDR3 reads CASSLATGISIYEQYF. The CDR3, as DNA: TGTGCCAGCAGCTTGGCCACAGGGATCTCGATTTACGAGCAGTACTTC.

This clonotype was picked up many times. This rearrangement joins TRBV20-1 to TRBJ2-4, with D maybe TRBD2 (6 bases). With 3 bases removed from V and 7 bases from J, the gap between germline ends came to 16 bases. This CDR3 has 14 residues. The germline gives CDR1 DFQATT, CDR2 SNEGSKA (reference sequence). CDR3 sequence: CSASLGGAGNIQYF. In DNA, the CDR3 is TGCAGTGCTAGTTTGGGCGGGGCTGGGAACATTCAGTACTTC.

This clonotype has a count of ten or more. The V and J genes are TRBV18 and TRBJ1-2; 8 bases are a match to TRBD1. Germline V gives CDR1 KGHSH, CDR2 LQKENI. Trimming cost V 6 bases and J 3 bases; bases outside gene matches: 6. The CDR3 consists of 14 residues. CDR3 bases: TGTGCCAGCTCTCCGGGACAGGAACACTATGGCTACACCTTC. Translation: CASSPGQEHYGYTF.

To note about this clonotype: A much bigger clone sits one base away, suggesting this may be a read error. The chain has TRBV12-3 or TRBV12-4 and TRBJ2-1; possibly TRBD1 for D (6 bases). This CDR3 is 13 amino acids long. As DNA, the CDR3 is TGTGCCAGCAGTTTGAACAGGGTGAATGAGCAGCTCTTC. This gives the protein CASSLNRVNEQLF.

Turning to this clonotype: A much larger clone sits a single nucleotide away, making a read error possible. This chain connects TRBV4-2 to TRBJ2-7; D is perhaps TRBD1 or TRBD2 (5 bases each). The CDR3 totals 16 residues. Germline V gives CDR1 LGHNA, CDR2 YNFKEQ. The CDR3 region has the DNA TGTGCCAGCAGCCAAGATCCCGGGGTTGGGGCTTACGAGCAGTGCTTC. Translated, it gives CASSQDPGVGAYEQCF.

On this clonotype: The junction shows a germline mismatch at one end, possibly a read error. The chain couples TRBV27 to TRBJ2-3, with TRBD1 identical over 9 bases. Germline CDR1 MNHEY, CDR2 SMNVEV (reference sequence). This CDR3 is built from 14 residues. The CDR3: CASYRTGAPDTKYF. The CDR3 bases are TGTGCCAGCTACCGGACAGGGGCTCCAGATACGAAGTATTTT.

This clonotype was detected only once. A much bigger clone sits one base away, suggesting this may be a read error. The V call is TRBV7-2, the J call TRBJ2-1; D is possibly TRBD1 or TRBD2 (6 bases each). This CDR3 comprises 15 residues. Per germline, CDR1 SGHTA and CDR2 FQGNSA. The CDR3 nucleotides read TGTGCCAGCAGTAGAAGTGGGGGGCCAAACAATAAGCAGTTCTTC. Its protein product is CASSRSGGPNNKQFF.

About this clonotype itself: This CDR3 is missing its conserved last phenylalanine or tryptophan, likely due to a read error. The chain is built from TRBV28 and TRBJ1-5, with D possibly being TRBD1 (5 bases). Germline V gene sequence: CDR1 MDHEN, CDR2 SYDVKM. The V and J ends lost 6 bases and 7 bases respectively, with 19 bases between them. The CDR3 length is 15 residues. The CDR3 region is CASSSGTSLGQPQHL. Written as DNA, the CDR3 is TGTGCCAGCAGCTCAGGGACGTCCTTGGGACAGCCCCAGCATCTT.

This clonotype was seen repeatedly, ten times or more. V and J are TRBV6-1 and TRBJ2-3; maybe TRBD1 (6 bases). The CDR3 contains 14 residues. The germline V gene has CDR1 MNHNS and CDR2 SASEGT. Trimming removed 6 bases from V and 3 bases from J, with 13 bases in between. As DNA, the CDR3 is TGTGCCAGCAGAGAACAGGGTAAAACAGATACGCAGTATTTT. It translates to CASREQGKTDTQYF.

The sample holds many counts of this clonotype. The chain combines TRBV15 with TRBJ2-7; 8 nucleotides match TRBD1. This CDR3 comprises 14 residues. Germline CDR1 reads LNHNV; CDR2 reads YYDKDF (reference sequence). Trimming cost V 2 bases and J 6 bases; bases outside gene matches: 6. This CDR3 reads CATSRRTGNGEQYF. Here the CDR3 DNA reads TGTGCCACCAGCAGACGGACAGGGAACGGCGAGCAGTACTTC.

This clonotype was recorded many times. This rearrangement joins TRBV20-1 to TRBJ1-5; 11 bases align to TRBD1. Germline values: CDR1 DFQATT, CDR2 SNEGSKA (reference sequence). Losses at the gene ends were 1 base for V and 6 bases for J; bases not matched to a gene: 8. The CDR3 has 16 amino acids. The CDR3 DNA reads TGCAGTGCTAGAGGGGACAGGGGGGGATTCGGTCAGCCCCAGCATTTT. As protein: CSARGDRGGFGQPQHF.

This clonotype was picked up a small number of times. This sequence joins TRBV20-1 and TRBJ1-1; maybe TRBD1 (6 bases). The CDR3 runs 13 residues. The ends were cut back, 5 bases at V and 4 bases at J, with 14 bases in the middle. CDR1 is DFQATT and CDR2 is SNEGSKA in the germline V gene (reference sequence). The CDR3 DNA is TGCAGTGCTGCGAGGGGGGGAGGCACTGAAGCTTTCTTT. Protein: CSAARGGGTEAFF.

V and J are TRBV2 and TRBJ1-5; D ambiguous. Germline V gives CDR1 SNHLY, CDR2 FYNNEI. The CDR3 totals 13 residues. The germline V and J ends were trimmed by 5 bases and 0 bases, with 5 bases remaining between them. The CDR3 region has the DNA TGTGCCAGCAGTAAGGATAGCAATCAGCCCCAGCATTTT. Translated: CASSKDSNQPQHF.

Comment on this clonotype: A read error is possible here, since a much larger clone lies one base away. CDR3: CASSPGRLLAYEQYF. The CDR3 DNA reads as TGTGCCAGCTCACCGGGACGGCTTTTAGCCTACGAGCAGTACTTC. The chain joins TRBV18 to TRBJ2-7; either TRBD1 or TRBD2 may supply D (5 bases each). The CDR3 contains 15 residues. The ends were cut back, 3 bases at V and 2 bases at J, with 14 bases in the middle. The germline CDR1 and CDR2 sequences are KGHSH and LQKENI.

At least ten counts were recorded for this clonotype. The V and J genes are TRBV20-1 and TRBJ1-5; D perhaps matches TRBD1 (5 bases). CDR1 DFQATT and CDR2 SNEGSKA come from the germline V gene (reference sequence). V lost 5 bases to trimming and J lost 0 bases, with 11 bases between them. The CDR3 sequence is 14 residues long. CDR3 loop: CSAPSTASNQPQHF. DNA of the CDR3: TGCAGTGCTCCCTCGACAGCTAGCAATCAGCCCCAGCATTTT.